The T cell receptor beta chain described here comes from a study of blood T cell repertoires in COVID-19. At the level of the study: The United States, Italy and Spain supplied acute and convalescent COVID-19 samples. From T cells, B-cell-depleted T cells, or PBMCs came the material, which was cDNA or gDNA.

The ends were cut back, 4 bases at V and 3 bases at J, with 10 bases in the middle. CDR3 length: 14 residues. Germline CDR1 is SGHDT and CDR2 is YYEEEE. Only in-frame clones appear in the TCRdb table, and some are missing; sequencing was by immunoSEQ multiplex PCR. The sample contains about 400,000 clones, roughly nine tenths of which appear only once. This chain joins TRBV5-6 and TRBJ1-4; a possible D gene is TRBD1 (6 bases). The origin of this receptor is a man aged 35 to 55 with acute or convalescent COVID-19. The sample consisted of peripheral blood. CDR3 nucleotide sequence: TGTGCCAGCAGCCGGCGGACAGCTAATGAAAAACTGTTTTTT. Encoded protein: CASSRRTANEKLFF.